The next 5 T cell receptor beta chains were all read from a single sample in a study of shared clonotypes between healthy human individuals. Data came from immunoSEQ multiplex PCR; TCRdb stores just in-frame clones and leaves some out. The repertoire holds around 1.5 million clones, with 95% to 99% as singletons. The specimen was naive CD4+ T cells sorted from blood. The subset here: CD45RA+ positively selected. Source of these receptors: a young man in good health.

J is TRBJ2-7 and V is TRBV19, with 10 bases identical to TRBD1. The CDR3 contains 15 residues. V lost 2 bases to trimming and J lost 2 bases; unmatched junction nucleotides: 3. The germline gives CDR1 LNHDA, CDR2 SQIVND (reference sequence). CDR3 sequence reads: CASSIRTGGPYEQYF. The CDR3 DNA is TGTGCCAGTAGTATACGGACAGGGGGGCCCTACGAGCAGTACTTC.

The V and J genes are TRBV21-1 and TRBJ2-1; the table gives TRBD2 as D, unverified against the DNA. TRBV21-1 is a pseudogene locus. This CDR3 spans 15 amino acids. CDR3 region: CASSKVPRTNNEQFF. CDR3 sequence (DNA): TGTGCCAGCAGCAAAGTCCCTCGGACTAACAATGAGCAGTTCTTC.

The rearrangement uses TRBV7-2 and TRBJ2-7; tentatively, D is TRBD2 (6 bases). CDR3 size: 14 residues. The germline CDR1 and CDR2 sequences are SGHTA and FQGNSA. V lost 4 bases and J 3 bases, leaving 13 bases between the germline ends. This CDR3 is CASSSRGYRYEQYF. The DNA for the CDR3 is TGTGCCAGCAGCTCTCGGGGGTACCGCTACGAGCAGTACTTC.

The rearrangement links TRBV4-3 to TRBJ2-5, with TRBD2 identical over 15 bases. V was pared by 3 bases and J by 5 bases, with 13 bases of the junction left unmatched. Looked up from germline, CDR1 is LGHNA and CDR2 is YSLEER. The CDR3 spans 19 residues. CDR3 protein: CASSHRWGTSGRKGETQYF. In DNA form, the CDR3 reads TGCGCCAGCAGCCACAGATGGGGGACTAGCGGGAGGAAAGGGGAGACCCAGTACTTC.

The gene calls are TRBV5-1 and TRBJ1-2, with D perhaps TRBD1 (6 bases). The CDR3 consists of 15 residues. The ends were cut back, 3 bases at V and 2 bases at J, with 14 bases in the middle. Germline loops: CDR1 SGHRS, CDR2 YFSETQ. CDR3 coding DNA: TGCGCCAGCAGCTGGGATGACAGGCTGAACTATGGCTACACCTTC. Its translation: CASSWDDRLNYGYTF.